A selection of T cell receptor beta chains follows, all from one sample in a study of cytomegalovirus exposure and HLA in healthy donors. Libraries were prepared by immunoSEQ multiplex PCR; TCRdb keeps only in-frame clonotypes and omits some of them. Here the sample spans 180,000 or so clones, 80% being singletons. Material: PBMCs. These receptors were obtained from a girl between 10 and 17 years old in good health and CMV-seropositive. Both conserved end residues are part of each CDR3. Fields, in order: D gene, J gene, V gene, clone size, CDR3 DNA, CDR3 protein. The D gene is left open where the match is weak. Part of the rows lack a size; the others show once, few, many or a class for expanded clones.

TRBD2	TRBJ2-7	TRBV6-5	few	TGTGCCAGCAGTCCCTGGGGGGGCGAGCAGTACTTC	CASSPWGGEQYF
TRBD1	TRBJ1-5	TRBV27	-	TGTGCCAGCAGTCTCCGACAGGGTGAACAGCCCCAGCATTTT	CASSLRQGEQPQHF
-	TRBJ2-7	TRBV2	-	TGTGCCAGCAAGGAGACTACTACCGGACGGTACGAGCAGTACTTC	CASKETTTGRYEQYF
-	TRBJ1-1	TRBV4-1	-	TGCGCCAGCAGCCACGTTACCTCCGGGAACACTGAAGCTTTCTTT	CASSHVTSGNTEAFF
-	TRBJ2-1	TRBV27	few	TGTGCCAGCAGTTTTGACATTTACAATGAGCAGTTCTTC	CASSFDIYNEQFF
-	TRBJ1-5	TRBV10-3	-	TGTGCCATCAGTGAGTCGACGGGGGACGGTCAGCCCCAGCATTTT	CAISESTGDGQPQHF
-	TRBJ2-2	TRBV20-1	-	TGCAGTGCTGCGACAGAGAGGGAGCTGTTTTTT	CSAATERELFF
TRBD1	TRBJ1-1	TRBV2	-	TGTGCCAGCACGGGACAGACGAACACTGAAGCTTTCTTT	CASTGQTNTEAFF
TRBD1	TRBJ1-4	TRBV5-1	-	TGCGCCAGCAGCTTGGCCAGGGGGCAGATGGCTAATGAAAAACTGTTTTTT	CASSLARGQMANEKLFF
-	TRBJ1-1	TRBV4-1	-	TGCGCCAGCAGCCAAGATACGGGGAACGCTAACACTGAAGCTTTCTTT	CASSQDTGNANTEAFF
TRBD1	TRBJ1-5	TRBV4-2	-	TGTGCCAGCAGCCAGGGACAGGGTACTCAGCCCCAGCATTTT	CASSQGQGTQPQHF
TRBD1	TRBJ2-5	TRBV2	-	TGTGCCAGCAGCCTGACAGGGGCGAGGGAGACCCAGTACTTC	CASSLTGARETQYF
-	TRBJ1-1	TRBV6-5	once	TGTGCCAGCAGTTACTCGACGCAGGGGTACACTGAAGCTTTCTTT	CASSYSTQGYTEAFF
-	TRBJ2-5	TRBV5-4	once	TGTGCCAGCAGCGACACCACCGAGACCCAGTACTTC	CASSDTTETQYF
TRBD2	TRBJ2-1	TRBV6-1	-	TGTGCCAGCAGTGCACTAGCGGACTCCTACAATGAGCAGTTCTTC	CASSALADSYNEQFF
TRBD2	TRBJ2-1	TRBV30	-	TGTGCCTGGAGTGGCCCCGGCGGGAGGGGTTACAATGAGCAGTTCTTC	CAWSGPGGRGYNEQFF
TRBD1	TRBJ1-2	TRBV11-2	-	TGTGCCAGCAGTCCCGACAGGGGGCGCGGCTATGGCTACACCTTC	CASSPDRGRGYGYTF
-	TRBJ2-3	TRBV14	-	TGTGCCAGCAGCCCGTTCAGGGAGGGCACAGATACGCAGTATTTT	CASSPFREGTDTQYF
TRBD2	TRBJ2-4	TRBV29-1	-	TGCAGCGTTGTCGGAGCGGGATTAGCCAAAAACATTCAGTACTTC	CSVVGAGLAKNIQYF
TRBD2	TRBJ2-1	TRBV7-9	-	TGTGCCAGCAGCTCGACACTAGCGGGAGGAGCCTACAATGAGCAGTTCTTC	CASSSTLAGGAYNEQFF
TRBD2	TRBJ2-1	TRBV19	-	TGTGCCAGTAGTCGACTAGCGGGACCCAATGAGCAGTTCTTC	CASSRLAGPNEQFF
TRBD1	TRBJ2-7	TRBV7-2	-	TGTGCCAGCAGCTTGGCCCAGGGGGCGGAGGAGCAGTACTTC	CASSLAQGAEEQYF
-	TRBJ2-2	TRBV15	-	TGTGCCACCAGCAGAGATCTGGTTATTAGCACCGGGGAGCTGTTTTTT	CATSRDLVISTGELFF
TRBD2	TRBJ2-1	TRBV19	-	TGCGCCAGTAGCAGGACTAGCGGGGATTACAATGAGCAGTTCTTC	CASSRTSGDYNEQFF
-	TRBJ2-1	TRBV4-1	-	TGCGCCAGCAGCCATTACACAGTCTCCTACAATGAGCAGTTCTTC	CASSHYTVSYNEQFF
TRBD1	TRBJ1-1	TRBV4-2	-	TGTGCCAGCAGCCAAGGGGGACAGATGAACACTGAAGCTTTCTTT	CASSQGGQMNTEAFF
-	TRBJ1-2	TRBV5-6	-	TGTGCCAGCAGCTTGGGGCAGGGAAACTATGGCTACACCTTC	CASSLGQGNYGYTF
TRBD2	TRBJ2-1	TRBV12-5	-	TGTGCTAGTGGTTTGAGTTCCAGCGGGAGAGCCGATGAGCAGTTCTTC	CASGLSSSGRADEQFF
TRBD1	TRBJ2-7	TRBV28	-	TGTGCCAGCAGCTCTACCGGGACAGGGTCACTCGAGCAGTACTTC	CASSSTGTGSLEQYF
TRBD1	TRBJ1-1	TRBV4-2	few	TGTGCCAGCAGCCACACAGGGGGCGCAGGTGAAGCTTTCTTT	CASSHTGGAGEAFF